The 12 T cell receptor beta chains listed next were all sequenced from one sample in a study of blood T cell repertoires in COVID-19. Some clones are missing from TCRdb's copy, which holds only in-frame ones; the method was immunoSEQ multiplex PCR. The sample includes fewer than 80,000 clones, roughly 74% of them seen just once. The sample was peripheral blood. Every receptor here comes from a woman aged 80 or over with acute or convalescent COVID-19.

The V and J genes are TRBV27 and TRBJ1-5, with 7 nucleotides matching TRBD1. The trim removed 5 bases at V and 0 bases at J, leaving 4 bases unmatched. The CDR3 is 15 residues long. Germline V gives CDR1 MNHEY, CDR2 SMNVEV (reference sequence). The CDR3 nucleotides are TGTGCCAGCAGTCTACAGGGGTATAGCAATCAGCCCCAGCATTTT. Protein sequence: CASSLQGYSNQPQHF.

This clone was found once. This sequence joins TRBV4-1 and TRBJ2-3; perhaps TRBD2 as D (6 bases). Germline V gene data show CDR1 as MGHRA and CDR2 as YSYEKL. The CDR3 is 17 amino acids. V dropped 0 bases and J dropped 8 bases, with 21 bases sitting between them. This CDR3 reads CASSQDLSGVRAGTQYF. CDR3 bases: TGCGCCAGCAGCCAAGATCTTAGCGGCGTCCGAGCGGGTACGCAGTATTTT.

As DNA, the CDR3 is TGTGCCAGCAGCTCTAACAGGGTGGGCGATTCACCCCTCCACTTT. Its protein product is CASSSNRVGDSPLHF. The rearrangement joins TRBV11-3 to TRBJ1-6, with D tentatively TRBD1 (6 bases). Germline V gives CDR1 SGHNT, CDR2 YENEEA. V was trimmed by 4 bases and J by 8 bases, leaving 15 bases between them. This CDR3 spans 15 amino acids.

This sequence joins TRBV3-1 (or the pseudogene TRBV3-2) and TRBJ2-1; 11 bases are shared with TRBD2. Germline V gene data show CDR1 as LGHDT and CDR2 as YNNKEL (reference sequence). V lost 1 base to trimming and J lost 5 bases; unmatched junction nucleotides: 4. The CDR3 runs 16 residues. Here the CDR3 reads CASSQGVGLADNEQFF. The CDR3 region has the DNA TGTGCCAGCAGCCAAGGGGTGGGACTAGCGGACAATGAGCAGTTCTTC.

V is TRBV5-4 and J is TRBJ2-1; D is possibly TRBD2 (6 bases). The CDR3 has 16 amino acids. The V end lost 0 bases, the J end lost 0 bases, and 10 bases lay between the germline ends. Per germline, CDR1 SGHNT and CDR2 YYREEE (reference sequence). The CDR3 DNA reads TGTGCCAGCAGCTTGGTTGGGACTCCCTCCTACAATGAGCAGTTCTTC. Translated: CASSLVGTPSYNEQFF.

The gene calls are TRBV18 and TRBJ2-3; a possible D gene is TRBD1 (7 bases). Germline V CDR1 and CDR2: KGHSH, LQKENI. The CDR3 totals 16 residues. V shed 3 bases and J shed 1 base, with 14 bases lying between them. CDR3 residues: CASSPRRGQGTDTQYF. The CDR3 DNA follows: TGTGCCAGCTCACCCCGGAGGGGGCAGGGCACAGATACGCAGTATTTT.

The rearrangement uses TRBV18 and TRBJ2-1, with D possibly being TRBD1 (5 bases). The CDR3 spans 15 residues. Trimming stripped 0 bases from V and 5 bases from J, with 11 bases between. Germline assignment: CDR1 KGHSH and CDR2 LQKENI. CDR3 sequence (DNA): TGTGCCAGCTCACCACCAGCCTCACAGGACAATGAGCAGTTCTTC. This encodes CASSPPASQDNEQFF.

The gene calls are TRBV9 and TRBJ1-2; 7 bases agree with TRBD1. CDR1 is SGDLS and CDR2 is YYNGEE in the germline V gene. The V and J ends lost 4 bases and 5 bases, in that order; junction bases with no gene match: 8. This CDR3 has 14 amino acids. This CDR3 is CASSPRQGTYGYTF. The CDR3 DNA sequence: TGTGCCAGCAGCCCTAGACAGGGAACGTATGGCTACACCTTC.

This chain joins TRBV9 and TRBJ1-2; no clear D. Germline CDR1 SGDLS, CDR2 YYNGEE. The CDR3 is made up of 15 amino acids. With 4 bases removed from V and 8 bases from J, the gap between germline ends came to 21 bases. The CDR3 region is CASSPRTARTGGYTF. The CDR3 DNA sequence: TGTGCCAGCAGCCCCCGGACTGCCCGCACGGGGGGCTACACCTTC.

This clone occurred once. The V call is TRBV7-8, the J call TRBJ2-4; D is perhaps TRBD2 (5 bases). Germline assignment: CDR1 SGHVS and CDR2 FQNEAQ. This CDR3 has 13 amino acids. V was clipped by 1 base and J by 6 bases, with 7 bases between them. DNA for the CDR3: TGTGCCAGCAGCTTAGAACGGGGAAACATTCAGTACTTC. This sequence encodes CASSLERGNIQYF.

The chain couples TRBV27 to TRBJ1-6; the D gene is possibly TRBD1 (6 bases). Looked up from germline, CDR1 is MNHEY and CDR2 is SMNVEV (reference sequence). V lost 1 base and J 7 bases, leaving 8 bases between the germline ends. The CDR3 loop spans 14 amino acids. The CDR3 here is CASSLFQGNSPLHF. CDR3 sequence (DNA): TGTGCCAGCAGTTTATTCCAGGGGAATTCACCCCTCCACTTT.

The chain links TRBV13 to TRBJ1-2; TRBD1 matches 10 bases. From germline, CDR1 is PRHDT and CDR2 FYEKMQ (reference sequence). The CDR3 spans 14 residues. Trimming took 5 bases from V and 6 from J; bases not matched to a gene: 6. CDR3 coding DNA: TGTGCCAGCAGCGATCGGACAGGGGGGGATGGCTACACCTTC. It translates to CASSDRTGGDGYTF. The full variable domain, completed using reference TRBV13 and TRBJ1-2, is AAGVIQSPRHLIKEKRETATLKCYPIPRHDTVYWYQQGPGQDPQFLISFYEKMQSDKGSIPDRFSAQQFSDYHSELNMSSLELGDSALYFCASSDRTGGDGYTFGSGTRLTVV.